The 23 T cell receptor beta chains listed next were all sequenced from one sample in a study of vaccination and CD4 T cells after COVID-19. Sequencing of the DNA from cultured CD4+ T cells was carried out with the Oncomine TCR Beta short-read assay. A single record per CDR3 protein comes from TCRdb applying MiXCR to the PCR reads. The table lists 10,000 or so distinct CDR3 sequences, approximately 53% of them singletons, with 20% to 30% in the top ten. These receptors have no identified antigens. The treatment denotes: 10-day PBMC culture with coronavirus spike peptide pools or control peptides (ViraFEST assay). The material sequenced was CD4+ T cells from blood, cultured in vitro. All receptors derive from a human donor who had recovered from COVID-19.

Only one count was recorded for this clonotype. The chain couples TRBV5-4 to TRBJ2-3; possible D gene TRBD2, 6 bases. The ends were cut back, 5 bases at V and 4 bases at J, with 17 bases in the middle. The CDR3 extends over 15 amino acids. Germline V gives CDR1 SGHNT, CDR2 YYREEE (reference sequence). The CDR3 protein is CASRADYPRADTQYF. CDR3 bases: TGTGCCAGCAGAGCGGACTACCCGAGGGCAGATACGCAGTATTTT.

The rearrangement joins TRBV9 to TRBJ2-2; TRBD2 matches 10 bases. CDR3 length: 18 amino acids. Per the germline V gene, CDR1 is SGDLS and CDR2 is YYNGEE. Trimming cost V 1 base and J 8 bases; bases outside gene matches: 14. As DNA, the CDR3 is TGTGCCAGCAGCGTAATGAGCAGCCCAGCGGGAGGGCGAGGGGAGCTGTTTTTT. It is translated as CASSVMSSPAGGRGELFF.

The gene calls are TRBV9 and TRBJ2-6, with a weak D call TRBD1 (6 bases). V lost 0 bases to trimming and J lost 9 bases, with 19 bases between them. The CDR3 has 17 residues. Germline CDR1 reads SGDLS; CDR2 reads YYNGEE. The CDR3 protein is CASSVDSNRAGGNVLTF. For the CDR3, the DNA is TGTGCCAGCAGCGTAGACTCGAACAGGGCTGGTGGCAACGTCCTGACTTTC.

A few counts support this clonotype. This chain joins TRBV2 and TRBJ2-1; 13 bases line up with TRBD2. CDR1 is SNHLY and CDR2 is FYNNEI in the germline V gene. V dropped 0 bases and J dropped 10; count of bases not matched to a gene: 9. This CDR3 is 17 amino acids long. The CDR3 loop reads CASSEAVLAGGPAEQFF. CDR3 bases: TGTGCCAGCAGTGAAGCCGTACTAGCGGGAGGGCCCGCCGAGCAGTTCTTC. Full variable domain (rest looked up from reference TRBV2 and TRBJ2-1): EPEVTQTPSHQVTQMGQEVILRCVPISNHLYFYWYRQILGQKVEFLVSFYNNEISEKSEIFDDQFSVERPDGSNFTLKIRSTKLEDSAMYFCASSEAVLAGGPAEQFFGPGTRLTVL.

This rearrangement joins TRBV7-9 to TRBJ2-3, with 13 positions matching TRBD2. V trimming: 6 bases; J trimming: 2 bases; junction bases outside the gene matches: 8. CDR1 and CDR2 from the germline V gene are SEHNR and FQNEAQ (reference sequence). The CDR3 loop spans 17 amino acids. DNA for the CDR3: TGTGCCAGCAGTTCCTACACTAGCGGGGGGGCCACAGATACGCAGTATTTT. Translation gives CASSSYTSGGATDTQYF.

The rearrangement joins TRBV7-2 to TRBJ1-1, with 8 positions matching TRBD1. Looked up from germline, CDR1 is SGHTA and CDR2 is FQGNSA. The CDR3 length is 15 residues. V gave up 3 bases and J gave up 1 base; unmatched junction bases: 4. The CDR3 loop is CASSFGQGGNTEAFF. The CDR3 DNA reads as TGTGCCAGCAGCTTTGGACAGGGAGGGAACACTGAAGCTTTCTTT.

The CDR3 DNA reads TGCAGTGCCGCTCCGGGGACTGAAGCTTTCTTT. Protein product: CSAAPGTEAFF. This chain connects TRBV20-1 to TRBJ1-1; D gene uncertain. The CDR3 totals 11 residues. Between the trimmed V and J ends, which lost 6 bases and 5 bases, there was a span of 10 bases. Germline lookup yields CDR1 DFQATT and CDR2 SNEGSKA (reference sequence).

The chain recombines TRBV11-1 with TRBJ2-1; the D is unclear. Germline CDR1 reads SGHAT; CDR2 reads FQDESV (reference sequence). V dropped 2 bases and J dropped 9 bases, with 14 bases sitting between them. The CDR3 covers 14 residues. In DNA form, the CDR3 reads TGTGCCAGCAGCTTATCGGCTTCTTTCGGTGAGCAGTTCTTC. Protein product: CASSLSASFGEQFF.

The chain links TRBV7-8 to TRBJ2-7, with 7 bases that match TRBD2. Per germline, CDR1 SGHVS and CDR2 FQNEAQ. The trim removed 0 bases at V and 2 bases at J, leaving 7 bases unmatched. The CDR3 is 16 residues long. The CDR3 sequence: CASSLARREFAYEQYF. The CDR3 DNA follows: TGTGCCAGCAGCTTAGCACGGCGGGAGTTCGCCTACGAGCAGTACTTC. The full variable domain, rest sourced from reference TRBV7-8 and TRBJ2-7, is GAGVSQSPRYKVAKRGQDVALRCDPISGHVSLFWYQQALGQGPEFLTYFQNEAQLDKSGLPSDRFFAERPEGSVSTLKIQRTQQEDSAVYLCASSLARREFAYEQYFGPGTRLTVT.

This clonotype has more than one count but fewer than ten. This chain connects TRBV6-2 or TRBV6-3 to TRBJ2-4, with 7 bases lining up with TRBD1. Trimming removed 6 bases from V and 9 bases from J; junction bases left unmatched: 11. Germline assignment: CDR1 MNHEY and CDR2 SVGEGT. The CDR3 has 14 residues. The chain's CDR3 is CASRNTGDEGIQYF. In DNA form, the CDR3 reads TGTGCCAGCAGAAATACAGGGGACGAGGGCATTCAGTACTTC.

This rearrangement joins TRBV5-1 to TRBJ1-2; D is uncertain. Germline CDR1 and CDR2: SGHRS and YFSETQ. V was shortened by 2 bases and J by 8 bases, with 10 bases between the two germline ends. The CDR3 loop spans 12 amino acids. CDR3 sequence reads: CASSFDGEGYTF. The CDR3 region has the DNA TGCGCCAGCAGCTTTGATGGGGAAGGCTACACCTTC. The full variable domain, rest sourced from reference TRBV5-1 and TRBJ1-2, is KAGVTQTPRYLIKTRGQQVTLSCSPISGHRSVSWYQQTPGQGLQFLFEYFSETQRNKGNFPGRFSGRQFSNSRSEMNVSTLELGDSALYLCASSFDGEGYTFGSGTRLTVV.

The V gene is TRBV7-2, the J gene TRBJ2-3; 7 bases align to TRBD1. Trimming at V came to 5 bases and at J to 4 bases, leaving 6 bases not matched to a gene. The CDR3 spans 14 residues. The germline V gene has CDR1 SGHTA and CDR2 FQGNSA. CDR3 sequence: CASSPGTAADTQYF. CDR3 nucleotide sequence: TGTGCCAGCAGCCCGGGGACAGCCGCAGATACGCAGTATTTT.

The CDR3 reads CASSREPQGTGGEQYF. In DNA, the CDR3 is TGTGCCAGCAGTCGCGAACCGCAAGGGACAGGGGGCGAGCAGTACTTC. The chain uses TRBV2 and TRBJ2-7; 11 nucleotides match TRBD1. CDR3 size: 16 residues. After removal of 5 bases from V and 6 bases from J, the junction contained 12 bases not matched to a gene. CDR1 is SNHLY and CDR2 is FYNNEI in the germline V gene.

The chain couples TRBV19 to TRBJ2-7; TRBD2 might be the D (5 bases). The CDR3 has 16 amino acids. V lost 5 bases and J 1 base, leaving 18 bases between the germline ends. Germline V CDR1 and CDR2: LNHDA, SQIVND (reference sequence). Written as DNA, the CDR3 is TGTGCCAGTAGTTCCATGACCCGGGGTAGGTCCTACGAGCAGTACTTC. This encodes CASSSMTRGRSYEQYF.

This chain uses TRBV19 with TRBJ2-3; 13 bases match TRBD2. Germline loops: CDR1 LNHDA, CDR2 SQIVND (reference sequence). The V segment lost 6 bases and the J segment 0 bases; nucleotides outside the gene matches: 3. The CDR3 is made up of 16 amino acids. CDR3 bases: TGTGCCAGTAGCAGACTAGCGGGGGGTAGCACAGATACGCAGTATTTT. Amino acid sequence: CASSRLAGGSTDTQYF.

The chain carries TRBV19 and TRBJ1-5; 8 bases align to TRBD1. Germline V gene sequence: CDR1 LNHDA, CDR2 SQIVND (reference sequence). The CDR3 length is 15 residues. V dropped 5 bases and J dropped 4; count of bases not matched to a gene: 7. The CDR3 nucleotides read TGTGCCAGTAGTCTAGGACAGGGCGCTAATCAGCCCCAGCATTTT. Translation: CASSLGQGANQPQHF. Supplemented by reference TRBV19 and TRBJ1-5, the full variable domain reads DGGITQSPKYLFRKEGQNVTLSCEQNLNHDAMYWYRQDPGQGLRLIYYSQIVNDFQKGDIAEGYSVSREKKESFPLTVTSAQKNPTAFYLCASSLGQGANQPQHFGDGTRLSIL.

This chain joins TRBV7-8 and TRBJ1-5; no firm D call. The V and J ends lost 4 bases and 7 bases respectively, with 14 bases between them. The CDR3 length is 14 residues. Germline lookup yields CDR1 SGHVS and CDR2 FQNEAQ. The CDR3 loop is CASSSFGEVQPQHF. In DNA form, the CDR3 reads TGTGCCAGCAGCTCTTTTGGGGAGGTCCAGCCCCAGCATTTT.

The gene calls are TRBV12-3 or TRBV12-4 and TRBJ1-1; D unclear. This CDR3 contains 13 residues. V gave up 2 bases and J gave up 2 bases, with 6 bases separating them. CDR3 coding DNA: TGTGCCAGCAGTTTATCAGGAAACACTGAAGCTTTCTTT. Translation gives CASSLSGNTEAFF.

As concerns this clonotype: Compared with germline, one end of the junction differs, possibly owing to a read error. V and J are TRBV25-1 and TRBJ2-7; TRBD1 matches at 9 bases. Germline CDR1 MGHDK, CDR2 SYGVNS. The CDR3 loop spans 13 amino acids. CDR3 in amino acids: CVSSPGQGLFEYF. The CDR3 DNA sequence: TGTGTCAGCAGCCCAGGACAGGGGCTGTTTGAGTACTTC.

The V call is TRBV19, the J call TRBJ1-2; perhaps TRBD1 as D (5 bases). Trimming shortened V by 3 bases and J by 0 bases, and 8 bases separated the two germline ends. CDR3 length: 14 amino acids. CDR1 and CDR2 (germline): LNHDA, SQIVND (reference sequence). In DNA form, the CDR3 reads TGTGCCAGTAGTATCAGACAGACTAACTATGGCTACACCTTC. Protein sequence: CASSIRQTNYGYTF.

The chain employs TRBV28 and TRBJ2-2, with TRBD1 as a possible D gene (6 bases). CDR3 length: 13 amino acids. Germline assignment: CDR1 MDHEN and CDR2 SYDVKM. V lost 8 bases and J lost 4, with 11 bases in between. The CDR3 DNA follows: TGTGCCAGCCTACAGGGTGGCACCGGGGAGCTGTTTTTT. The encoded protein is CASLQGGTGELFF. Full variable domain (outside the CDR3, taken from reference TRBV28 and TRBJ2-2): DVKVTQSSRYLVKRTGEKVFLECVQDMDHENMFWYRQDPGLGLRLIYFSYDVKMKEKGDIPEGYSVSREKKERFSLILESASTNQTSMYLCASLQGGTGELFFGEGSRLTVL.

Of note for this clonotype: An end of the junction does not agree with germline; a read error may underlie this. The DNA of the CDR3 is TGTGCAATCAAGGGGACAGGGGAAATGAACACTGAAGCTTTCTTT. Protein sequence: CAIKGTGEMNTEAFF. The genes are TRBV10-3 and TRBJ1-1, with 10 nucleotides matching TRBD1. CDR1 and CDR2 (germline): ENHRY, SYGVKD. The CDR3 is made up of 15 amino acids.

The chain carries TRBV5-1 and TRBJ2-3, with 10 bases fitting TRBD2. CDR1 and CDR2 from the germline V gene are SGHRS and YFSETQ. There are 16 residues in the CDR3. V shed 0 bases and J 6 bases; nucleotides not matched to a gene: 7. CDR3 residues: CASSLGSSGGKDTQYF. DNA of the CDR3: TGCGCCAGCAGCTTGGGGTCTAGCGGGGGAAAGGATACGCAGTATTTT.